The rows below give T cell receptor beta chains drawn from one sample of a study of cytomegalovirus exposure and HLA in healthy donors. Using immunoSEQ multiplex PCR, the repertoire was profiled, and TCRdb retains in-frame clones only, with some absent. Found here are under 35,000 clones, about 62% of them singletons; the top ten hold roughly two fifths. The sample taken for sequencing was PBMCs. Receptors were obtained from a male donor in good health and CMV-seropositive. Both conserved end residues are part of each CDR3. Fields, in order: D gene, J gene, clone size, V gene, CDR3 protein, CDR3 DNA. D genes are given only for firm matches. Size values are once, few and many counts, or a class for expanded clones, and some rows have none.

d_gene: NA; j_gene: TRBJ2-3; abundance: NA; v_gene: TRBV30; CDR3aa: CAWKVSWTSTDTQYF; CDR3nt: TGTGCCTGGAAGGTCTCGTGGACTAGCACAGATACGCAGTATTTT
d_gene: TRBD1; j_gene: TRBJ1-4; abundance: NA; v_gene: TRBV2; CDR3aa: CASIRQGGNEKLFF; CDR3nt: TGTGCCAGCATCCGACAGGGCGGGAATGAAAAACTGTTTTTT
d_gene: NA; j_gene: TRBJ1-2; abundance: NA; v_gene: TRBV15; CDR3aa: CATSRDNYGYTF; CDR3nt: TGTGCCACCAGCCGCGATAATTATGGCTACACCTTC
d_gene: TRBD2; j_gene: TRBJ2-5; abundance: few; v_gene: TRBV5-6; CDR3aa: CASSIGTRGFRETQYF; CDR3nt: TGTGCCAGCAGCATCGGGACTAGAGGGTTTCGGGAGACCCAGTACTTC
d_gene: TRBD1; j_gene: TRBJ2-1; abundance: once; v_gene: TRBV2; CDR3aa: CASSDQDRGFYNEQFF; CDR3nt: TGTGCCAGCAGTGATCAGGACAGGGGGTTCTACAATGAGCAGTTCTTC
d_gene: NA; j_gene: TRBJ2-2; abundance: NA; v_gene: TRBV19; CDR3aa: CASSRLRELFF; CDR3nt: TGTGCCAGTAGTAGGCTGAGGGAGCTGTTTTTT
d_gene: NA; j_gene: TRBJ1-5; abundance: NA; v_gene: TRBV5-1; CDR3aa: CASSLGEGNQPQHF; CDR3nt: TGCGCCAGCAGCTTGGGGGAGGGCAATCAGCCCCAGCATTTT
d_gene: NA; j_gene: TRBJ1-1; abundance: NA; v_gene: TRBV19; CDR3aa: CASSLYRQVSEAFF; CDR3nt: TGTGCCAGTAGTCTATATCGACAGGTATCTGAAGCTTTCTTT
d_gene: NA; j_gene: TRBJ1-1; abundance: once; v_gene: TRBV25-1; CDR3aa: CASSESSGRVTEAFF; CDR3nt: TGTGCCAGCAGTGAATCGTCAGGGCGCGTCACTGAAGCTTTCTTT
d_gene: TRBD1; j_gene: TRBJ1-1; abundance: NA; v_gene: TRBV30; CDR3aa: CAWSVRQGVRDTEAFF; CDR3nt: TGTGCCTGGAGTGTCCGACAGGGTGTTCGGGACACTGAAGCTTTCTTT
d_gene: NA; j_gene: TRBJ2-5; abundance: few; v_gene: TRBV28; CDR3aa: CASSFGGPGTQYF; CDR3nt: TGTGCCAGCAGTTTCGGAGGGCCGGGGACCCAGTACTTC
d_gene: NA; j_gene: TRBJ1-2; abundance: NA; v_gene: TRBV27; CDR3aa: CASSLSRTGTNYGYTF; CDR3nt: TGTGCCAGCAGTTTAAGCCGTACAGGGACTAACTATGGCTACACCTTC
d_gene: NA; j_gene: TRBJ2-3; abundance: once; v_gene: TRBV5-4; CDR3aa: CASSLPGGSTDTQYF; CDR3nt: TGTGCCAGCAGCTTGCCCGGGGGAAGCACAGATACGCAGTATTTT
d_gene: TRBD1; j_gene: TRBJ1-2; abundance: NA; v_gene: TRBV6-5; CDR3aa: CASSGQGVGSYGYTF; CDR3nt: TGTGCCAGCAGCGGACAGGGGGTCGGATCTTATGGCTACACCTTC
d_gene: TRBD1; j_gene: TRBJ2-7; abundance: NA; v_gene: TRBV7-9; CDR3aa: CASSGPGTGYNEQYF; CDR3nt: TGTGCCAGCAGCGGTCCAGGGACAGGGTATAACGAGCAGTACTTC
d_gene: NA; j_gene: TRBJ1-2; abundance: once; v_gene: TRBV5-6; CDR3aa: CASSLIRLTISYTF; CDR3nt: TGTGCCAGCAGCTTGATTAGGTTGACTATCAGCTACACCTTC
d_gene: NA; j_gene: TRBJ1-2; abundance: NA; v_gene: TRBV5-1; CDR3aa: CANPGHIYGYTF; CDR3nt: TGCGCCAACCCTGGACACATCTATGGCTACACCTTC
d_gene: NA; j_gene: TRBJ1-2; abundance: NA; v_gene: TRBV5-1; CDR3aa: CASSLEDSYYGYTF; CDR3nt: TGCGCCAGCAGCTTGGAGGACAGCTACTATGGCTACACCTTC